This entry is about one T cell receptor beta chain. Its antigen is not identified. The V gene's germline CDR1 is MDHEN and CDR2 SYDVKM. This CDR3 contains 18 residues. The ends were cut back, 3 bases at V and 3 bases at J, with 23 bases in the middle. The data are from a study of shared clonotypes between healthy human individuals. The wider study: Each donor had three CD4 naive, three CD4 memory, two CD8 naive and one CD8 memory plate.

Study-level results: Generally, naive subsets came out with larger estimated richness than memory subsets.

The assay ran at deep level. TCRdb's table, derived via immunoSEQ multiplex PCR, lists solely in-frame clones and lacks some. The sample gives roughly 2 million clones, roughly 95% of which show up once; around 0.13% is in the top ten. The chain is built from TRBV28 and TRBJ2-5; D is possibly TRBD2 (7 bases). Sequenced sample: naive CD4+ T cells sorted from blood. Regarding subset: CD45RA+ positively selected. This sequence originates from a man younger than 35 in good health. The CDR3 loop reads CASSFTGFRDYKKETQYF. As DNA, the CDR3 is TGTGCCAGCAGTTTTACAGGGTTCCGGGACTACAAGAAAGAGACCCAGTACTTC. Full variable domain (rest looked up from reference TRBV28 and TRBJ2-5): DVKVTQSSRYLVKRTGEKVFLECVQDMDHENMFWYRQDPGLGLRLIYFSYDVKMKEKGDIPEGYSVSREKKERFSLILESASTNQTSMYLCASSFTGFRDYKKETQYFGPGTRLLVL.